What follows is one TCR beta chain and its context. Its antigen remains unidentified. Base qualities are not at hand, and no much larger clone is one base apart. The data derive from a study of cytomegalovirus exposure and HLA in healthy donors (TCRdb year 2017). General notes on the study: An earlier analysis of 587 of the donors reported 276 Gb of sequence data and 117 million unique TCR beta sequences obtained from some 170 million T cells. About 280 gigabases of sequencing data and 91 million or so unique TCR sequences made up an early release that covered approximately 700 HLA-typed donors. The genetic ancestry cluster associated with self-reported Caucasian donors included 65% to 90% of the 398 genotyped donors. The study aimed to test whether cataloging public T cell receptors could reveal signatures of past pathogen exposure. The study profiled the T cell repertoires of hundreds of subjects by immunosequencing and related them to cytomegalovirus serostatus. A separate validation cohort of 90 to 150 different subjects was used in addition to the roughly 700-subject first cohort. To predict cytomegalovirus infection status, the study combined high-throughput TCR immunosequencing, statistical association of individual TCRs with disease status, and machine learning. A later analysis re-examined previously published TCR beta repertoires from about 700 donors and added high-resolution HLA genotyping to investigate patterns of TCR occurrence. Rather than drawing on any new phenotypic data, the later analysis identified candidate immune exposures from TCR beta sequences and the way those sequences occurred across donors. An earlier analysis of more than 450 of the donors used high-throughput TCR beta sequencing to judge whether each TCR beta V gene segment behaved as functional or pseudogenic. Donor age, sex, ethnicity and CMV serostatus were compiled alongside the repertoire data. A later genetic analysis took genome-wide SNP genotypes for 398 of the 666 donors and used that subset as a discovery cohort. Every discovery cohort repertoire had been produced on one sequencing platform. HLA typing covered class I and class II loci at four-digit resolution. Typing coverage varied by locus: 629-630 donors for A, B, C, DRB1 and DQB1; some 520 for DQA1; approximately 610 for DPA1; 450 to 480 for DPB1. Four to six DR-DQ haplotypes were handled as single units for association and clustering, since linkage in the cohort was strong. On average, around 240,000 unique TCR beta nucleotide sequences were sequenced per donor among 300 to 500 genotyped donors of the cohort, with roughly 18% of those sequences being non-productive.

For this chain, trimming is 1 base at the V end and 1 base at the J end, and the number of junction bases without a gene match is 4. CDR1 SQVTM and CDR2 ANQGSEA were looked up in the germline V gene. The CDR3 sequence holds 15 residues, the cysteine and phenylalanine included. The only DNA kept is the CDR3, 45 bases in frame from the first base. Library creation used the immunoSEQ multiplex PCR assay. For the multiplex PCR, a mixture combining 60 forward primers for TCR Vbeta segments and 13 reverse primers for TCR Jbeta segments was used. Amplification of the CDR3 region of rearranged TCR beta genes was performed with a multiplex PCR assay on genomic DNA. On the Illumina HiSeq System, the amplified TCR beta libraries were sequenced as 87-base-pair reads. On the study's bioinformatics: Across the 700 or so repertoires, a later analysis counted 80 million or so unique TCR beta chains, approximately 10 million of which were shared by at least two donors. To remove PCR and sequencing errors, raw reads were error-corrected and collapsed into unique sequences using a nearest-neighbor algorithm that merged closely related sequences. Alignment of CDR3 sequences to IMGT reference sequences was used to assign V, D and J gene segments. For a sequence to be retained, a match of at least six nucleotides was required to both a V gene segment and a J gene segment. Rearrangements were classified as productive when the CDR3 lacked stop codons and remained in frame with V and J, and all other rearrangements were classified as non-productive. Following IMGT convention, CDR3 was defined as the stretch from the second conserved V-encoded cysteine up to the conserved J-encoded phenylalanine. The earlier analysis of roughly 590 of the donors excluded sequences that lacked an unambiguous match to a single V gene segment. In an earlier analysis of roughly 600 of the donors, a V segment was called functional when productive rearrangements were above 56.7%, and segregating when the standard deviation between donors exceeded 5%. A statistical classification framework was developed to diagnose cytomegalovirus status using the catalog of TCR beta chain sequences. V and J gene assignment, in a later analysis, came from comparing TCR nucleotide sequences with IMGT/GENE-DB human TR gene sequences. The TCRdist pipeline was used in a later analysis to assign CDR3 sequences and most-parsimonious VDJ recombination scenarios. A later analysis defined each TCR beta chain by its CDR3 amino acid sequence plus V-gene family, and excluded reads lacking a unique V-gene family. A later analysis removed 450 to 600 highly shared, low-generation-probability nucleotide sequences to deal with suspected cross-contamination and a sequencing artifact. In a later analysis, a clonal expansion index for each public chain was calculated from normalized within-repertoire ranks of inferred template counts. In a later analysis, generation probabilities were computed with a VDJ recombination model fitted to out-of-frame rearrangements, and the resulting probabilities were checked against IGoR. Hypergeometric tests were used in a later analysis to score TCR-TCR, TCR-HLA and TCR-CMV co-occurrence, with a repertoire-size bias correction applied to the TCR pairs. A later analysis estimated false discovery rates by permuting HLA or CMV assignments 20 times. A later analysis grouped co-occurring TCRs with DBSCAN, adding TCRdist sequence similarity when clustering within HLA-allele-positive subsets. Repertoires with fewer than 30,000 or more than 120,000 public chains, plus five repertoires with anomalous nucleotide sharing, were excluded from co-occurrence clustering. Sourced from immuneACCESS, this table was stored by TCRdb with only in-frame sequences that have V and J called. A share of the clones is absent; for the studies checked, an unresolved V gene accounts for under half, and the remainder has no known explanation. V and J calls and clone size are those listed in that table; D and trimming were worked out from the DNA. The table for this sample lists about 120,000 clones; roughly four fifths of them were counted only once. The ten largest clones capture 1.8% of the sample.

In total, approximately 700 healthy bone marrow donors made up the cohort. At the time of sampling, all cohort members were nominally healthy, though unrecorded immune exposures were likely present. The donor tested CMV seronegative, placing the donor among the 350 to 400 seronegative members of the cohort. A peripheral blood sample was provided by each donor, and peripheral blood mononuclear cells were used for TCR beta sequencing. The Qiagen DNeasy Blood Extraction Kit was used to extract genomic DNA from the blood cell samples. Beyond this particular receptor, the publication reports: A later analysis reported that several top co-occurrence clusters appeared linked to parvovirus B19, influenza, CMV and Epstein-Barr virus. A cluster of highly shared sequence variants was judged likely to be a technical artifact of the sequencing pipeline. Linkage disequilibrium might explain the correlated functional status among segregating V segments, but an unknown experimental factor could not be excluded. Specific HLA alleles were associated with over 15,000 TCR beta sequences at a false discovery rate of 0.05 in a later analysis. According to a later genetic analysis, donors in an Asian-associated ancestry cluster had fewer N-insertions in productive TCRs than the approximately 650-donor mean. In an earlier analysis of more than 500 of the donors, most TCR beta V segments appeared in productive rearrangements about 87% or about 30% of the time, broadly matching IMGT annotations. In a later analysis, most CMV-associated TCR beta chains were found to appear HLA-restricted, with HLA associations seemingly driven largely by CMV exposure. Immune exposure information for the cohort was limited to CMV serostatus. While some public TCRs were present in many individuals, most TCR sequences turned up only very rarely across donors. Sequencing depth was assumed to be roughly uniform across donors in the presence/absence analyses, though that assumption may not hold. In vitro tests confirmed that a few of the cytomegalovirus-associated TCR beta chains recognize cytomegalovirus antigens. A further reported finding was that TCR beta sequences accurately predicted the HLA-A and HLA-B alleles for most subjects in the first cohort. V-gene and J-gene trimming of TCR beta chains was associated with a missense DCLRE1C variant in a later genetic analysis, and the association was replicated in an independent cohort. It was suggested by the authors that the approach could potentially be generalized to other disease states and immunological phenotypes. Some 16 rarely observed V segments, including chromosome 9 orphons, were excluded from the earlier analysis of approximately 500 of the donors because counts were too low. Because HLA typing was unavailable for some donors at each locus, only the typed subset was used in association tests. The cohort was sequenced for TCR beta chains only, and without alpha or paired-chain data the features that could be detected were limited. When HLA alleles, especially DR and DQ, strongly co-occurred, attributing TCR associations to individual alleles was difficult. The study gave a list of about 170 TCR beta chains associated with cytomegalovirus. Cytomegalovirus status was reported to be diagnosed by the classifier with high specificity and sensitivity in both the original and validation cohorts. Because the 87-base-pair reads could not distinguish some IMGT-functional V segments, including TRBV6-2 and TRBV6-3, those segments were excluded. Compared with equally common non-associated chains, HLA-associated TCR beta chains in a later analysis were more clonally expanded and had lower generation probabilities. In a later analysis, TCR association rates were found to vary across HLA loci, with the most associated TCRs seen for DRB1 alleles and the fewest for HLA-C alleles.

Recombination connected TRBV29-1 to TRBJ2-7; 10 central bases correspond to TRBD2. The TCR comes from a man aged 18-30 years in good health and CMV-seronegative. The sample consisted of PBMCs. The CDR3 amino acid sequence is: CSVEVAGGRSYEQYF. The bases read TGCAGCGTTGAAGTAGCGGGGGGCCGTTCCTACGAGCAGTACTTC.